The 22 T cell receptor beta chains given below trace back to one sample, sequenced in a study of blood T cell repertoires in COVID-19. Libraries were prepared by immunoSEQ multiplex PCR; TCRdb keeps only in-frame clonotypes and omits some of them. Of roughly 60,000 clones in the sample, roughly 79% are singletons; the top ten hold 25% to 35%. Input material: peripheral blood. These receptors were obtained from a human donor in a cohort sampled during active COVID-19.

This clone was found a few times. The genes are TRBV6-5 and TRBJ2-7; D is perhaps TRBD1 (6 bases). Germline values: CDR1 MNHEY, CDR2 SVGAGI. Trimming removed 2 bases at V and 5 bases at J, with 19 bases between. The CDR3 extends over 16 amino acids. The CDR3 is CASSYPEGVGTHEQYF. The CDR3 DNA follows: TGTGCCAGCAGTTACCCCGAGGGGGTGGGGACCCACGAGCAGTACTTC.

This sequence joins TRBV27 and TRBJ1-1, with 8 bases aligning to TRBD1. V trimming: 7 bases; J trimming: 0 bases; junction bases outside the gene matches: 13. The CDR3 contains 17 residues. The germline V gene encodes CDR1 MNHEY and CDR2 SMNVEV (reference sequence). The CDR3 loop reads CASTPGQGALMNTEAFF. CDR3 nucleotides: TGTGCCAGCACCCCAGGGCAGGGGGCCCTGATGAACACTGAAGCTTTCTTT.

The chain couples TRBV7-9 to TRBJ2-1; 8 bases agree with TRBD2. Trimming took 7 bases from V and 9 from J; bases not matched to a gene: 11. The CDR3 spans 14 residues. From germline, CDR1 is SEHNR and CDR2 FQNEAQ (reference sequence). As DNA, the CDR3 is TGTGCCAGCACCGGGCTAGCGGGTAGCGGTGAGCAGTTCTTC. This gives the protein CASTGLAGSGEQFF.

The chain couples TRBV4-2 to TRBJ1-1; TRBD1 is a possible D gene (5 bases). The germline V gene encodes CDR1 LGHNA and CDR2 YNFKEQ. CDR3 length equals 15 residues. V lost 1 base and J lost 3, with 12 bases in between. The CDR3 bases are TGTGCCAGCAGCCAAGCTGTCGGGGGGGACACTGAAGCTTTCTTT. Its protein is CASSQAVGGDTEAFF.

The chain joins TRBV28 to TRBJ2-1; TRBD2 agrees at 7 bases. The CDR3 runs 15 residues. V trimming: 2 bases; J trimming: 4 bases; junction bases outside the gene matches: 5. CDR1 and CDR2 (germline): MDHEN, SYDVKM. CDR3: CASSLPAGLYNEQFF. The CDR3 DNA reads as TGTGCCAGCAGTTTACCAGCGGGACTATACAATGAGCAGTTCTTC.

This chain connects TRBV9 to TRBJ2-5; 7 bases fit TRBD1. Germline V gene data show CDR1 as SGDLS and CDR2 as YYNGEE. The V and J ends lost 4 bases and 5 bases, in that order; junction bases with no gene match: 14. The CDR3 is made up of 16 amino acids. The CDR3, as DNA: TGTGCCAGCAGCCGAGGACACAACAGGGGTGGGGAGACCCAGTACTTC. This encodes CASSRGHNRGGETQYF.

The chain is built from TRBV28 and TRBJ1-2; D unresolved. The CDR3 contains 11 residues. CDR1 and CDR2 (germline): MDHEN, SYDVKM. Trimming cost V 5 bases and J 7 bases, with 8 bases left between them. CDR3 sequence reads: CASSANGGYTF. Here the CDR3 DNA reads TGTGCCAGCAGTGCGAACGGTGGCTACACCTTC.

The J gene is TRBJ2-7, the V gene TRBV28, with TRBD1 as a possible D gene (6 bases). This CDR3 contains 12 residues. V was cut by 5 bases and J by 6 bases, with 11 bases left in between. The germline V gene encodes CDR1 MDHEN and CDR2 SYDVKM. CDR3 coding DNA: TGTGCCAGCAGTCGCTCCAGGGGCGAGCAGTACTTC. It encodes CASSRSRGEQYF.

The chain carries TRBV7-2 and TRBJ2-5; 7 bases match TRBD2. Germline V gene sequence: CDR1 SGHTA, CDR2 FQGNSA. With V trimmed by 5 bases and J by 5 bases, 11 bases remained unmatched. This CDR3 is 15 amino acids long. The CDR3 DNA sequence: TGTGCCAGCAGCATAGGGGACTATATCGGGGAGACCCAGTACTTC. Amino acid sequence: CASSIGDYIGETQYF.

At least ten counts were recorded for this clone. This CDR3 reads CASSHTTGGATYEQYF. Written as DNA, the CDR3 is TGTGCCAGCAGTCATACCACAGGGGGCGCGACCTACGAGCAGTACTTC. The chain uses TRBV7-9 and TRBJ2-7, with 9 positions matching TRBD1. The CDR3 is 16 residues long. Germline V gives CDR1 SEHNR, CDR2 FQNEAQ (reference sequence). With V trimmed by 6 bases and J by 2 bases, 11 bases remained unmatched.

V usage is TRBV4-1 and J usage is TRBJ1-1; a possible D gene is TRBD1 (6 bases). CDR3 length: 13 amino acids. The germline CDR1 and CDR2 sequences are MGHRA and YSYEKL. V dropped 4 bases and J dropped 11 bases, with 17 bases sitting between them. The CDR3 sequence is CASSPAGELGAFF. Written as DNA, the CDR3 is TGCGCCAGCAGCCCAGCAGGGGAGCTGGGGGCTTTCTTT.

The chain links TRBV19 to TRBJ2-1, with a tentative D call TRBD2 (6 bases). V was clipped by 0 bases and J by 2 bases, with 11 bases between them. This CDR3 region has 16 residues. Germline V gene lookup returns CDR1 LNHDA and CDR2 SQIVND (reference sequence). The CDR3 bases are TGTGCCAGTAGTATAGAGGGCGGGGTCACCTACAATGAGCAGTTCTTC. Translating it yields CASSIEGGVTYNEQFF.

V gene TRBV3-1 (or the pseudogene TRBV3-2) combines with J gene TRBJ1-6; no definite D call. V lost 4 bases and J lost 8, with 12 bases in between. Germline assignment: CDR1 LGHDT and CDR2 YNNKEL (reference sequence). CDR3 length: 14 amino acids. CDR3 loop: CASSPREGYSPLHF. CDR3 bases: TGTGCCAGCAGCCCTCGGGAGGGATATTCACCCCTCCACTTT.

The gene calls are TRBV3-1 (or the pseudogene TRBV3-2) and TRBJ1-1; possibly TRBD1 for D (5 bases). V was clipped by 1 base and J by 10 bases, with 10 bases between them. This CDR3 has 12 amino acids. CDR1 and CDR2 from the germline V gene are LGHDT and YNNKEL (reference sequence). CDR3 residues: CASSQAGGGAFF. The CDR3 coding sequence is TGTGCCAGCAGCCAAGCGGGGGGGGGAGCTTTCTTT.

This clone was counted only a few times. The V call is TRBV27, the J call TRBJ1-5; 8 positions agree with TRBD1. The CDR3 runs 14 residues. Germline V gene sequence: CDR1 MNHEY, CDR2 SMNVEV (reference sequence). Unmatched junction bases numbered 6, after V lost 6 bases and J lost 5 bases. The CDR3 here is CASSPQGDDQPQHF. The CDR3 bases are TGTGCCAGCAGCCCACAGGGGGACGATCAGCCCCAGCATTTT.

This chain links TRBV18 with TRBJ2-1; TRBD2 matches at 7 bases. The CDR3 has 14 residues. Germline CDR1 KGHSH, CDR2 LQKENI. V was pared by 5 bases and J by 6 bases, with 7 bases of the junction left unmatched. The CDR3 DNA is TGTGCCAGCTCAACAGGACTAGAAAGCAATGAGCAGTTCTTC. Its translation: CASSTGLESNEQFF.

The CDR3 nucleotides read TGTGCCAGCAGTCCACTTCGGGGCTACACCTTC. Translating it yields CASSPLRGYTF. V gene TRBV28 combines with J gene TRBJ1-2; D gene ambiguous. V was clipped by 5 bases and J by 8 bases, with 9 bases between them. The CDR3 spans 11 residues. Germline CDR1 reads MDHEN; CDR2 reads SYDVKM.

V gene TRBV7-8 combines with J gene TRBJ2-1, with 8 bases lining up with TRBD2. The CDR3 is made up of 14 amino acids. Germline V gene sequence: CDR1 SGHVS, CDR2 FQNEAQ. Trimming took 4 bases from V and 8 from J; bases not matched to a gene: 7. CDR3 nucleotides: TGTGCCAGCAGCTCCCGGACTAGCAAGGATGAGCAGTTCTTC. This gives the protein CASSSRTSKDEQFF.

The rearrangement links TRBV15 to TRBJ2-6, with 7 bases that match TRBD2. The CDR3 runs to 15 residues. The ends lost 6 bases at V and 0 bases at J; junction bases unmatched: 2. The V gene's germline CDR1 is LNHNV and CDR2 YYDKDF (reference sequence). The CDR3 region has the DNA TGTGCCACCAGGGGGGGGTACTCTGGGGCCAACGTCCTGACTTTC. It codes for CATRGGYSGANVLTF.

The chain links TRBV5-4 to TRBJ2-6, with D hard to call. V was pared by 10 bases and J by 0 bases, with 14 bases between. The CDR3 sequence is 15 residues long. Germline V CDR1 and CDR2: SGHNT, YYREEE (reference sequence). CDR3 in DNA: TGTGCCGCAACTATCAGTCCCTCTGGGGCCAACGTCCTGACTTTC. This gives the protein CAATISPSGANVLTF.

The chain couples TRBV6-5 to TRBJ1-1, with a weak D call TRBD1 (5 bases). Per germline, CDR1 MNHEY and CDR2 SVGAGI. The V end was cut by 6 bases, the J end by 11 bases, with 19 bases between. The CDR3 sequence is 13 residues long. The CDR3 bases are TGTGCCAGCAGCCCGGACCGGGGCGCGGGGGCTTTCTTT. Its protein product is CASSPDRGAGAFF.

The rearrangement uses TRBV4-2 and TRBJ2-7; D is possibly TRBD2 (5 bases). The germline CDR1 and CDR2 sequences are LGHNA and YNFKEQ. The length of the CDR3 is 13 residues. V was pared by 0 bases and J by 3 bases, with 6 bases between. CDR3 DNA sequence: TGTGCCAGCAGCCAAGACCGGGACTACGAGCAGTACTTC. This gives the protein CASSQDRDYEQYF.